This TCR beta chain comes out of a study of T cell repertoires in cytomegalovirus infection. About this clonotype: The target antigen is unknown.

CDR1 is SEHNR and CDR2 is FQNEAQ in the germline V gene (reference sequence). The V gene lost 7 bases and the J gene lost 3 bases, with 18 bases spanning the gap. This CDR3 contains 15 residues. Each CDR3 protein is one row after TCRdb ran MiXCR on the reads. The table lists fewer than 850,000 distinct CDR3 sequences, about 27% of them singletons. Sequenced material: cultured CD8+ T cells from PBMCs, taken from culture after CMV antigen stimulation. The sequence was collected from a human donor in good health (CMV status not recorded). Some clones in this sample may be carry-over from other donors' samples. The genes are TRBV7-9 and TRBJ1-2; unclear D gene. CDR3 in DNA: TGTGCCAGCAATGCGGGGAGGAGAGTGGACTATGGCTACACCTTC. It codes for CASNAGRRVDYGYTF.